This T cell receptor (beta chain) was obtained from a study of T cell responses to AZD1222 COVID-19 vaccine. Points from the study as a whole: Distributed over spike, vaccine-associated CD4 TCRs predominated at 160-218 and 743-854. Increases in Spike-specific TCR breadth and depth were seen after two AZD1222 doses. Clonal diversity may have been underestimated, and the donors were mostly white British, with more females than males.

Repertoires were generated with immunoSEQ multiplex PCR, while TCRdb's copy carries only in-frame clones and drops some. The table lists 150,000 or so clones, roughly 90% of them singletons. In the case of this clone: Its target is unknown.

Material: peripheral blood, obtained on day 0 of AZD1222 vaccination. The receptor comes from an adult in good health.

The CDR3 coding sequence is TGTGCCAGCAGCTTATCAGGGCGGACAGGGGCTAATGAAAAACTGTTTTTT. It encodes CASSLSGRTGANEKLFF. V gene TRBV11-2 combines with J gene TRBJ1-4; 9 bases align to TRBD1. CDR3 length: 17 amino acids. V trimming: 2 bases; J trimming: 3 bases; junction bases outside the gene matches: 7. From germline, CDR1 is SGHAT and CDR2 FQNNGV.